Detailed here is one TCR beta chain. Its antigen is as yet unknown. The beta constant-region primer was an equimolar mix of two oligonucleotides covering TRBC1 and TRBC2. The ligated cDNA underwent four PCR rounds using SP2 and nested alpha and beta constant-region primers. TCRdb itself ran the UMI-ligation and nested PCR reads through MiXCR, one entry per CDR3 protein. The repertoire holds about 99,000 distinct CDR3 sequences, with more than 14% as singletons. These data are taken from a study of naive and memory T cell subsets. Study-wide results and limits: Especially in CD8 cells, naive repertoires contained a few larger clonotypes, possibly CD45RA-re-expressing memory cells.

Between the trimmed V and J ends, which lost 8 bases and 2 bases, there was a span of 13 bases. CDR1 LNHDA and CDR2 SQIVND come from the germline V gene (reference sequence). This CDR3 is 13 amino acids long. This sequence was found in a human donor in good health. J is TRBJ2-7 and V is TRBV19; D is perhaps TRBD1 (5 bases). The sample comprised naive CD8+ T cells from blood. The CDR3 DNA sequence: TGTGCCAGTTCTGGGGCCTTGGCCTACGAGCAGTACTTC. Amino acid sequence: CASSGALAYEQYF.